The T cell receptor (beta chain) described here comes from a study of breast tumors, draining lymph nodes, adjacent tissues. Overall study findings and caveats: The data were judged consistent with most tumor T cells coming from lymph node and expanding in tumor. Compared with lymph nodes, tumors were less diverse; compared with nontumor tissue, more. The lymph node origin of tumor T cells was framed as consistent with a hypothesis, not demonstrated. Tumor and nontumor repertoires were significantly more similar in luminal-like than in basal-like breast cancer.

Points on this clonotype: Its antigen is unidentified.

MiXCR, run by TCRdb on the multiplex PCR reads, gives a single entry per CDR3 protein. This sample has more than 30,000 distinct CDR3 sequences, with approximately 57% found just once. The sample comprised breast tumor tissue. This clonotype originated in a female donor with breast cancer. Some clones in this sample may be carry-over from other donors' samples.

CDR3 in amino acids: CASSQDLITGELFF. The DNA for the CDR3 is TGCGCCAGCAGCCAAGATCTTATAACCGGGGAGCTGTTTTTT. J is TRBJ2-2 and V is TRBV4-3; no clear D. Germline CDR1 LGHNA, CDR2 YSLEER. Trimming cost V 0 bases and J 5 bases, with 7 bases left between them. There are 14 residues in the CDR3.